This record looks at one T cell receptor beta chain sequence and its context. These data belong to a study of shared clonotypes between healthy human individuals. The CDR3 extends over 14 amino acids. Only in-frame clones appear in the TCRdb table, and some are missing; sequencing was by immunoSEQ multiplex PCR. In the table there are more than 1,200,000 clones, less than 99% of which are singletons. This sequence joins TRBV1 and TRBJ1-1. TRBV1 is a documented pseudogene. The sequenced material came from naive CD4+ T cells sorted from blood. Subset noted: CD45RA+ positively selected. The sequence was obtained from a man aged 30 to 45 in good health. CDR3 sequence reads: CTSELGVWNTEAFF. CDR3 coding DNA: TGCACCAGTGAACTGGGGGTATGGAACACTGAAGCTTTCTTT.